This TCR beta chain was recorded in a study of cytomegalovirus exposure and HLA in healthy donors. Findings of the study overall: Sequencing had likely introduced a cluster of highly shared sequence variants as an artifact. The majority of CMV-associated TCR beta chains were reported as apparently HLA-restricted in a later analysis.

Concerning this clone itself: Its specificity is not known.

This CDR3 is built from 13 residues. The germline gives CDR1 SGHDT, CDR2 YYEEEE. The V and J ends lost 3 bases and 12 bases, in that order; junction bases with no gene match: 4. The PCR was carried out with 60 Vbeta primers and 13 Jbeta primers. Generated by immunoSEQ multiplex PCR, the TCRdb table keeps only in-frame clones and is missing some. This table holds around 120,000 clones, roughly a tenth found once. The sequence came from a man aged 30 to 39 in good health and CMV-seronegative. Specimen: PBMCs. The chain links TRBV5-6 to TRBJ1-3, with 12 nucleotides matching TRBD1. This chain's CDR3 is CASSSGQGAVIYF. The CDR3 DNA is TGTGCCAGCAGCTCGGGACAGGGGGCGGTCATATATTTT.